The 2 T cell receptor beta chains below were found in one sample sequenced in a study of blood T cell repertoires in COVID-19. Produced via immunoSEQ multiplex PCR; TCRdb's table is partial and in-frame only. The table has 150,000 to 200,000 clones, about 79% seen once. The sequencing sample was made of peripheral blood. All receptors derive from a woman in her sixties or seventies with acute or convalescent COVID-19.

This clone was recorded once. The chain joins TRBV5-6 to TRBJ2-2, with 10 bases identical to TRBD1. The V segment lost 4 bases and the J segment 3 bases; nucleotides outside the gene matches: 3. The CDR3 loop spans 15 amino acids. CDR1 and CDR2 (germline): SGHDT, YYEEEE. For the CDR3, the DNA is TGTGCCAGCAGCCCCGGGACAGGGGACACCGGGGAGCTGTTTTTT. Amino acid sequence: CASSPGTGDTGELFF.

This clone was counted only a few times. The chain employs TRBV9 and TRBJ1-4, with D tentatively TRBD1 (6 bases). The CDR3 sequence is 12 residues long. Trimming took 4 bases from V and 8 from J, leaving 9 bases between them. Germline loops: CDR1 SGDLS, CDR2 YYNGEE. Here the CDR3 DNA reads TGTGCCAGCAGCTCCACAGGGGAAAAACTGTTTTTT. Its translation: CASSSTGEKLFF.